This TCR beta chain appears in the sequencing data of a study of blood T cell repertoires in COVID-19 (TCRdb year 2020). With regard to the full study: Collaborator samples came from the United States, Italy and Spain and covered acute and convalescent phases of COVID-19. The samples were drawn from two sources: the first 160 participants of the ongoing ImmuneRACE study, and fewer than 1,500 subjects contributed by 6 global collaborators. The prospective study material was composed of cDNA or gDNA derived from T cells, B-cell-depleted T cells, or PBMCs. The repertoires were made available in a free public database intended to serve as a resource for research on the immune response to SARS-CoV-2. A de-identified subject ID, COVID-19 status, age in years and sex were almost always included in the sample metadata. Where available, HLA class I and class II types were obtained from metadata supplied by the sample provider rather than from assay-based typing. Subjects who had been exposed to COVID-19, were actively infected with it, or had recovered from it provided the deeply sampled blood TCRbeta repertoires that made up the dataset. Results the study describes overall, beyond this receptor: How much clinical and demographic metadata was included differed by source and by participant, and the metadata was provided uncurated.

TCRbeta CDR3 regions were amplified from genomic DNA by means of the immunoSEQ Assay, a bias-controlled multiplex PCR. The authors processed their data as follows. Nucleated cell counts per sample were estimated from amplification of reference gene primers within the assay. To quantify the absolute abundance of each unique TCRbeta CDR3 rearrangement, sequence reads were collapsed and filtered. For each sample, productive Simpson clonality was calculated as the square root of Simpson's diversity index over productive rearrangements. Held by TCRdb, this immuneACCESS table contains in-frame sequences only and omits some clones. Under half of the omission traces to an unresolved V gene where checked; the cause of the rest is unknown. That table gives V, J and clone size, and the DNA gave D and trimming. The sample table shows about 130,000 clones, and around 83% are seen once. About 9.6% of the sample rests with the top ten.

Here V drops 6 bases and J drops 3 bases, and the junction holds 10 bases not matched to any gene. From a lookup of the germline V gene, CDR1 and CDR2 are ENHRY and SYGVKD. Counted from cysteine to phenylalanine, this CDR3 has 16 amino acids. Only the CDR3 part of the read is kept: 48 bases, read in frame from the first base. Collaborating institutions collected whole blood in K2EDTA tubes following their own protocols. For TCRbeta analysis, collaborators shipped samples in one of three forms: frozen whole blood, isolated PBMCs, or DNA extracted from either of those sample types. Details on this clone: Its antigen is unknown. Base qualities are not provided; no much larger clone lies one nucleotide away.

Sequencing was carried out using peripheral blood. The receptor comes from a man in his forties or fifties with active or convalescent COVID-19. Recombination joined TRBV10-3 with TRBJ1-1; the junction holds 10 bases that match TRBD1. The CDR3 loop reads CAIRDLTGGKDTEAFF. The sequenced DNA: TGTGCCATCAGGGACTTGACAGGGGGCAAGGACACTGAAGCTTTCTTT.